This is a list of T cell receptor beta chains from one sample in a study of blood T cell repertoires in COVID-19. Here immunoSEQ multiplex PCR was the method, and the copy in TCRdb shows in-frame clones only, minus some. The sample contains around 140,000 clones, about 87% of which appear only once. Sequencing was done on a sample of PBMCs or T cells enriched from blood (not recorded which). All receptors derive from a man between 45 and 60 years old in a cohort exposed to, infected with or recovered from COVID-19 (not recorded which). CDR3s include the opening cysteine and the closing phenylalanine or tryptophan. The D gene is left open where the match is weak. Not all rows give a size; the values are once, few, many and, for expanded clones, a class.

CDR3nt: TGTGCCAGCTCACCAGACAGGGGGCACTCACCCCTCCACTTT; CDR3aa: CASSPDRGHSPLHF; abundance: .; d_gene: TRBD1; v_gene: TRBV18; j_gene: TRBJ1-6
CDR3nt: TGTGCTAGTCGGTCGAGCTCCTATAATTCACCCCTCCACTTT; CDR3aa: CASRSSSYNSPLHF; abundance: .; d_gene: .; v_gene: TRBV12-5; j_gene: TRBJ1-6
CDR3nt: TGTGCCAGCAGTGAAGGAGGGACCGGAGGGACTATTCAGCCCCAGCATTTT; CDR3aa: CASSEGGTGGTIQPQHF; abundance: once; d_gene: .; v_gene: TRBV6-1; j_gene: TRBJ1-5
CDR3nt: TGTGCCAGCAGGGCGGGAGCGGGGAACACCGGGGAGCTGTTTTTT; CDR3aa: CASRAGAGNTGELFF; abundance: once; d_gene: TRBD2; v_gene: TRBV6-5; j_gene: TRBJ2-2
CDR3nt: TGTGCCAGCAGCCGATTCGCGGGGGTTCCCTACGAGCAGTACTTC; CDR3aa: CASSRFAGVPYEQYF; abundance: .; d_gene: TRBD2; v_gene: TRBV13; j_gene: TRBJ2-7
CDR3nt: TGTGCCAGCAAGAGACAAGAGACCCAGTACTTC; CDR3aa: CASKRQETQYF; abundance: .; d_gene: .; v_gene: TRBV2; j_gene: TRBJ2-5
CDR3nt: TGTGCTAGTGGTTTGGTAGTGGGGGGTACCGGGGAGCTGTTTTTT; CDR3aa: CASGLVVGGTGELFF; abundance: .; d_gene: .; v_gene: TRBV12-5; j_gene: TRBJ2-2
CDR3nt: TGTGCCAGCAGCGTGGGGGGAGCCAAAAACATTCAGTACTTC; CDR3aa: CASSVGGAKNIQYF; abundance: .; d_gene: .; v_gene: TRBV9; j_gene: TRBJ2-4
CDR3nt: TGTGCCAGCAGCTATCATATCGCCGGGACAGGGGAAAACAATGAGCAGTTCTTC; CDR3aa: CASSYHIAGTGENNEQFF; abundance: .; d_gene: TRBD1; v_gene: TRBV6-4; j_gene: TRBJ2-1
CDR3nt: TGTGCCAGCAGCCTTTCAACAGGAGGAAACACCATATATTTT; CDR3aa: CASSLSTGGNTIYF; abundance: .; d_gene: .; v_gene: TRBV7-6; j_gene: TRBJ1-3
CDR3nt: TGTGCCAGCAGCTTGTCAAGCTTTGAGCAGTTCTTC; CDR3aa: CASSLSSFEQFF; abundance: .; d_gene: .; v_gene: TRBV5-6; j_gene: TRBJ2-1
CDR3nt: TGTGCCAGCAGTTCAACAGGGGTAGCCTACACCTTC; CDR3aa: CASSSTGVAYTF; abundance: once; d_gene: TRBD1; v_gene: TRBV6-5; j_gene: TRBJ1-2
CDR3nt: TGCGCCAGCAGCCAGGACCCTAGCGGGAGGTCGGAGACCCAGTACTTC; CDR3aa: CASSQDPSGRSETQYF; abundance: .; d_gene: TRBD2; v_gene: TRBV4-1; j_gene: TRBJ2-5
CDR3nt: TGTGCCAGCAGGGGCAGGGGGAACACTGAAGCTTTCTTT; CDR3aa: CASRGRGNTEAFF; abundance: few; d_gene: .; v_gene: TRBV5-6; j_gene: TRBJ1-1
CDR3nt: TGTGCCAGTTCGATGGACAGCGGGGCCTACAATGAGCAGTTCTTC; CDR3aa: CASSMDSGAYNEQFF; abundance: .; d_gene: .; v_gene: TRBV19; j_gene: TRBJ2-1
CDR3nt: TGTGCCAGCAGTTACGGCGGGACCGCCTACGAGCAGTACTTC; CDR3aa: CASSYGGTAYEQYF; abundance: .; d_gene: .; v_gene: TRBV6-5; j_gene: TRBJ2-7
CDR3nt: TGTGCCTGGAGCCACGGGGTTAGCAATCAGCCCCAGCATTTT; CDR3aa: CAWSHGVSNQPQHF; abundance: .; d_gene: .; v_gene: TRBV30; j_gene: TRBJ1-5
CDR3nt: TGTGCCAGTATTGCCACGGGACATCTCAACACCGGGGAGCTGTTTTTT; CDR3aa: CASIATGHLNTGELFF; abundance: .; d_gene: .; v_gene: TRBV19; j_gene: TRBJ2-2
CDR3nt: TGTGCCAGTAGGTTAGTCGGGAGTACCACCGGGGAGCTGTTTTTT; CDR3aa: CASRLVGSTTGELFF; abundance: .; d_gene: .; v_gene: TRBV19; j_gene: TRBJ2-2
CDR3nt: TGCGCCAGCAGCTTGGATTACTTGGGGTACGGGAGCGACACCGGGGAGCTGTTTTTT; CDR3aa: CASSLDYLGYGSDTGELFF; abundance: .; d_gene: .; v_gene: TRBV5-1; j_gene: TRBJ2-2
CDR3nt: TGTGCCAGCGACAGGGGGACTAGCGAGCAGTACTTC; CDR3aa: CASDRGTSEQYF; abundance: .; d_gene: .; v_gene: TRBV18; j_gene: TRBJ2-7
CDR3nt: TGTGCCAGCAGCGTAGAGGATAGCGCTTACGAGCAGTACTTC; CDR3aa: CASSVEDSAYEQYF; abundance: .; d_gene: .; v_gene: TRBV9; j_gene: TRBJ2-7
CDR3nt: TGTGCCAGCAGCGCATCGTTAGCATCTCAGTACTTC; CDR3aa: CASSASLASQYF; abundance: .; d_gene: .; v_gene: TRBV7-9; j_gene: TRBJ2-4
CDR3nt: TGTGCCAGCAGCTTAGGACAGTCTAGGAATCAGCCCCAGCATTTT; CDR3aa: CASSLGQSRNQPQHF; abundance: .; d_gene: .; v_gene: TRBV7-9; j_gene: TRBJ1-5
CDR3nt: TGTGCCAGCTCACCACCAATACGTCTTACAAATGAAAAACTGTTTTTT; CDR3aa: CASSPPIRLTNEKLFF; abundance: .; d_gene: .; v_gene: TRBV18; j_gene: TRBJ1-4
CDR3nt: TGTGCCATCCAACCGACGCCAGCGGGAGCACGCGAGCAGTACTTC; CDR3aa: CAIQPTPAGAREQYF; abundance: .; d_gene: TRBD2; v_gene: TRBV10-3; j_gene: TRBJ2-7
CDR3nt: TGTGCCAGCAGCCTCGGACAGGGGGGGAACACTGAAGCTTTCTTT; CDR3aa: CASSLGQGGNTEAFF; abundance: medium-sized; d_gene: TRBD1; v_gene: TRBV9; j_gene: TRBJ1-1
CDR3nt: TGTGCCAGTAGTATTGTCGGGAGAGAGAATGAGCAGTTCTTC; CDR3aa: CASSIVGRENEQFF; abundance: .; d_gene: .; v_gene: TRBV19; j_gene: TRBJ2-1
CDR3nt: TGTGCCAGCAGCCCTCATTCCAGTGGAGGCTATGGCTACACCTTC; CDR3aa: CASSPHSSGGYGYTF; abundance: once; d_gene: .; v_gene: TRBV14; j_gene: TRBJ1-2
CDR3nt: TGCGCCAGCAAGGGACTGTCGAACACTGAAGCTTTCTTT; CDR3aa: CASKGLSNTEAFF; abundance: .; d_gene: .; v_gene: TRBV10-1; j_gene: TRBJ1-1
CDR3nt: TGTGCCAGCAGCCCCGGGGGGACTGAAGCTTTCTTT; CDR3aa: CASSPGGTEAFF; abundance: .; d_gene: .; v_gene: TRBV12-3/TRBV12-4; j_gene: TRBJ1-1
CDR3nt: TGTGCCAGCAGTGCAGACAGTAACTATGGCTACACCTTC; CDR3aa: CASSADSNYGYTF; abundance: .; d_gene: .; v_gene: TRBV27; j_gene: TRBJ1-2
CDR3nt: TGTGCCAGCAGCTTAGTGGTGAGCTACGAGCAGTACTTC; CDR3aa: CASSLVVSYEQYF; abundance: .; d_gene: .; v_gene: TRBV11-2; j_gene: TRBJ2-7
CDR3nt: TGCGCCAGCAGCCCCCGGGGACTAGCGGGAGGTGAGACCCAGTACTTC; CDR3aa: CASSPRGLAGGETQYF; abundance: .; d_gene: TRBD2; v_gene: TRBV5-1; j_gene: TRBJ2-5
CDR3nt: TGTGCCAGCAGCTTATCCTCCGGGACTAGCGGGAGTGGGCAGTACTTC; CDR3aa: CASSLSSGTSGSGQYF; abundance: .; d_gene: TRBD2; v_gene: TRBV7-9; j_gene: TRBJ2-7
CDR3nt: TGCGCCAGCAGCATCTCAGGGGTCGGCTATGGCTACACCTTC; CDR3aa: CASSISGVGYGYTF; abundance: .; d_gene: .; v_gene: TRBV5-1; j_gene: TRBJ1-2
CDR3nt: TGTGCCAGCAGCCAGTTACGCACTGAAGCTTTCTTT; CDR3aa: CASSQLRTEAFF; abundance: few; d_gene: .; v_gene: TRBV12-3/TRBV12-4; j_gene: TRBJ1-1
CDR3nt: TGTGCCAGCAGCTTGGCTGGACAGACAAACATTCAGTACTTC; CDR3aa: CASSLAGQTNIQYF; abundance: .; d_gene: .; v_gene: TRBV5-6; j_gene: TRBJ2-4
CDR3nt: TGTGCCTGGAGTGTAACGGGACAGGGGTACCAGCCCCAGCATTTT; CDR3aa: CAWSVTGQGYQPQHF; abundance: once; d_gene: TRBD1; v_gene: TRBV30; j_gene: TRBJ1-5
CDR3nt: TGCGCCAGCAGCTTCGAGGTTCCCGGGGAGCTGTTTTTT; CDR3aa: CASSFEVPGELFF; abundance: .; d_gene: .; v_gene: TRBV5-1; j_gene: TRBJ2-2
CDR3nt: TGTGCCACCGAGCCCGGGAGTAACACCTACGAGCAGTACTTC; CDR3aa: CATEPGSNTYEQYF; abundance: .; d_gene: .; v_gene: TRBV10-3; j_gene: TRBJ2-7
CDR3nt: TGTGCCAGCTCACTAGCCCCCAGGGGAAGCAACACTGAAGCTTTCTTT; CDR3aa: CASSLAPRGSNTEAFF; abundance: .; d_gene: .; v_gene: TRBV18; j_gene: TRBJ1-1
CDR3nt: TGCGCCAGCACCCCGGGACAGATTAATTCACCCCTCCACTTT; CDR3aa: CASTPGQINSPLHF; abundance: .; d_gene: TRBD1; v_gene: TRBV10-2; j_gene: TRBJ1-6
CDR3nt: TGTGCCTGGAGTGTAATTCCGGGATCCGAGACCCAGTACTTC; CDR3aa: CAWSVIPGSETQYF; abundance: .; d_gene: .; v_gene: TRBV30; j_gene: TRBJ2-5